This T cell receptor beta chain stems from a study of T cell repertoires in cytomegalovirus infection (dated by TCRdb to between 2019 and 2020). As for the study more broadly: Recently identified HLA-C-restricted CMV epitopes, whose presentation resists viral immunomodulation, were targeted by peptide stimulations together with well-studied HLA-B-restricted epitopes. Because public TCR beta signatures pointed to carriage of CMV infection together with the matching HLA type, the HLA type of each donor mattered for the analysis. The paper's findings and limits, for the study overall: The ex vivo response was dominated by HLA-C-restricted CMV-specific TCR beta clonotypes, which also provided the single most frequent clonotype in two of eight donors. Carriers of CMV infection plus the relevant HLA type were discriminated by the cumulative frequency of public TCR beta family members in the study cohort and in an independent roughly 340-donor cohort.

The CDR3 measures 14 amino acids from cysteine to phenylalanine. Kept here is only the CDR3 DNA, which spans 42 bases and is read in frame from base 1. V gives up 8 bases and J gives up 4 bases, and the segment between their germline ends measures 15 bases. From a lookup of the germline V gene, CDR1 and CDR2 are MNHEY and SVGEGT. TCRdb names Illumina HiSeq 1500 as the instrument used. The public reads were quality trimmed at Q25 with fastp and then assembled into clones with MiXCR by TCRdb, keeping productive beta chains. Duplicate CDR3 protein sequences are folded into a single record with the most common DNA and genes. The sample profile shows 45,000 to 55,000 distinct CDR3 sequences; about a fifth of them were found once. Jointly, the top ten make up around half of the sample. According to the study, the label for this sample's treatment or condition signals: in vitro stimulation with specific CMV peptide epitopes to enrich CMV-specific T cells.

Points on this clonotype: This receptor's antigen is unknown. No clone much larger than this one lies a single base away; base qualities are absent.

The sequencing used CD8+ T cells from cultured PBMCs, collected from culture after CMV antigen stimulation. This receptor was obtained from a human donor in good health (CMV status not recorded). Some clones in this sample may be carry-over from other donors' samples. The rearrangement combines TRBV6-2 or TRBV6-3 with TRBJ1-3; a weak D assignment points to TRBD1 (5 bases agree). The sequenced DNA: TGTGCCAGCCAGCAGGGAACGACCGGAAACACCATATATTTT. Its translation reads: CASQQGTTGNTIYF.